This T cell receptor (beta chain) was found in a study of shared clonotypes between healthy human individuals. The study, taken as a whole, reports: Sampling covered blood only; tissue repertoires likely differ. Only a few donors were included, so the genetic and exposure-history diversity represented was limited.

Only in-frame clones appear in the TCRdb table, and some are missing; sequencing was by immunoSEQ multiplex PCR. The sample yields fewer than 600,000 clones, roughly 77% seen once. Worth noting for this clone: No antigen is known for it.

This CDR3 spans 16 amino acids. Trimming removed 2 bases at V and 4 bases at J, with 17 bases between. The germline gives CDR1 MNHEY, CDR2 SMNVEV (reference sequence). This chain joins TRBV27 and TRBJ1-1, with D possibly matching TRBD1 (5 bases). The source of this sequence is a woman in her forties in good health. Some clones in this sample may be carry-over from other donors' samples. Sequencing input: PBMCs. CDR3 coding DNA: TGTGCCAGCAGTTTAAAAGGAGCGGGGAGGGGCACTGAAGCTTTCTTT. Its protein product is CASSLKGAGRGTEAFF.